The clone carrying this TCR beta chain was seen a few times. Its cognate antigen is unknown. The data were taken from a study of CD8 T cells in ankylosing spondylitis. Study observations and caveats: There was reportedly significant enrichment of clones that were disease-linked in matched ankylosing spondylitis synovial fluid. Clones linked to disease, bearing a CD8+ phenotype, were relatively rare in peripheral blood. Blood from ankylosing spondylitis patients appeared to carry a characteristic roughly 8-variant TCR beta motif.

From the 5' RACE reads, TCRdb called clonotypes with MiXCR, one entry per CDR3 protein. Of 100,000 to 150,000 distinct CDR3 sequences in the sample, more than 15% were seen once. This CDR3 is 14 amino acids long. The V and J ends lost 6 bases and 0 bases respectively, with 12 bases between them. Germline CDR1 is MNHNS and CDR2 is SASEGT. The sample consisted of blood, either unsorted or a sorted T cell fraction (not recorded which). V usage is TRBV6-1 and J usage is TRBJ2-7, with a possible D match to TRBD1 (5 bases). The source of this sequence is a male donor with ankylosing spondylitis. The CDR3 DNA is TGTGCCAGCAGCCGGACAAAGCTCTCCTACGAGCAGTACTTC. Protein product: CASSRTKLSYEQYF.